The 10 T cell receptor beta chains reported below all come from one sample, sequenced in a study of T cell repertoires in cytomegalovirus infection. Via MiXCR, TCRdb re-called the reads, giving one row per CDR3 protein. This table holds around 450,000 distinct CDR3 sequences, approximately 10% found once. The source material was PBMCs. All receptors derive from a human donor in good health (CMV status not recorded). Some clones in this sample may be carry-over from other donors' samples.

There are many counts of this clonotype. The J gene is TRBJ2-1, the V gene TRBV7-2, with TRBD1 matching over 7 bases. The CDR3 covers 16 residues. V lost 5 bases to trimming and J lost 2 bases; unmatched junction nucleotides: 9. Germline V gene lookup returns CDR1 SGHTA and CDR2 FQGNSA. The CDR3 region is CASSAIGTEPYNEQFF. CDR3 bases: TGTGCCAGCAGCGCCATCGGGACAGAACCCTACAATGAGCAGTTCTTC.

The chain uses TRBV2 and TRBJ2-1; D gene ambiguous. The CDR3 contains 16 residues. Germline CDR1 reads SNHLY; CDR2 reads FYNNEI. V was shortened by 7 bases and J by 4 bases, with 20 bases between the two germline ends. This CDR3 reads CASNKDGSAPYNEQFF. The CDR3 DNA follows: TGTGCCAGCAATAAGGACGGGTCGGCCCCTTACAATGAGCAGTTCTTC.

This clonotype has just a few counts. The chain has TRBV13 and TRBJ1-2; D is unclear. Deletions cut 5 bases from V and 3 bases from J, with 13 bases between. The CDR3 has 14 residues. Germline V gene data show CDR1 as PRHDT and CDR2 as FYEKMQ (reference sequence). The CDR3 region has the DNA TGTGCCAGCAGCCTCAGAGGGTTCGACTATGGCTACACCTTC. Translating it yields CASSLRGFDYGYTF.

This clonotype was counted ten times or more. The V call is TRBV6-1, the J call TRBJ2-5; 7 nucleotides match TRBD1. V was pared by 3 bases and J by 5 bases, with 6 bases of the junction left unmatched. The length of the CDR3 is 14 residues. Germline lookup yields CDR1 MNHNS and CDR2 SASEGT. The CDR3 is CASSDSGGWETQYF. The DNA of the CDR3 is TGTGCCAGCAGTGATTCAGGGGGTTGGGAGACCCAGTACTTC.

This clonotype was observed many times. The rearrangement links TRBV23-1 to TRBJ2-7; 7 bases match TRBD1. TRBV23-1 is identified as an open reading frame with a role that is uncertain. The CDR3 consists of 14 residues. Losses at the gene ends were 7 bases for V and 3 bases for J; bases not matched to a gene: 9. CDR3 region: CASTLDRTFYEQYF. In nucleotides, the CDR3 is TGCGCCAGCACCCTGGACAGGACATTCTACGAGCAGTACTTC.

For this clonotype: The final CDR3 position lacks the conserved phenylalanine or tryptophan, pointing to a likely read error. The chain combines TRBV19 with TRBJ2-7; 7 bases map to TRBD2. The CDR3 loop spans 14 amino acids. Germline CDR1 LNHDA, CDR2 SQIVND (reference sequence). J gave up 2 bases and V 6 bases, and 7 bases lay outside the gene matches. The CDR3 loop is CASSGGNVPYEQYC. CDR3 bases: TGTGCCAGTAGCGGGGGGAATGTTCCCTACGAGCAGTACTGC.

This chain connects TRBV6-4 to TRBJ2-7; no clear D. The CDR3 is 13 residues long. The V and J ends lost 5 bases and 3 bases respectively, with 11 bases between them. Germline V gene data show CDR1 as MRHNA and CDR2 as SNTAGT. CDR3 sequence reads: CASSLERNYEQYF. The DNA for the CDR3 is TGTGCCAGCAGTTTAGAGAGGAACTACGAGCAGTACTTC.

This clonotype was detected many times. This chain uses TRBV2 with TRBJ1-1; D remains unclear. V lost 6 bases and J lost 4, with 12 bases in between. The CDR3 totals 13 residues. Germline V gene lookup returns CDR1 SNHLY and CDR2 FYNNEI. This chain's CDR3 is CASSSGRSTEAFF. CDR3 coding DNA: TGTGCCAGCAGCTCGGGCAGATCCACTGAAGCTTTCTTT.

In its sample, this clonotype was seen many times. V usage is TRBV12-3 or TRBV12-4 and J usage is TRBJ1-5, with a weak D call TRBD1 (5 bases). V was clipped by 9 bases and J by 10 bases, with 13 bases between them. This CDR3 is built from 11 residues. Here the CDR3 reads CASLGEGPQHF. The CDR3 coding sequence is TGTGCCAGTTTGGGGGAAGGACCCCAGCATTTT.

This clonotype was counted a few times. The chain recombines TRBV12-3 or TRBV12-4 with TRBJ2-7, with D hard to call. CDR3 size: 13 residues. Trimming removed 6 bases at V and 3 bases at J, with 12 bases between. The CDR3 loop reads CASRPRTGYEQYF. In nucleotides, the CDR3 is TGTGCCAGCAGACCCAGGACCGGCTACGAGCAGTACTTC.